The 25 T cell receptor beta chains below come from one sample, sequenced in a study of cytotoxic CD8 clonotypes in ibrutinib-treated CLL. Assay used: immunoSEQ multiplex PCR; TCRdb lists only in-frame clones, some missing. Of fewer than 300,000 clones listed, about 72% were seen once; the top ten hold around 5.1%. Material: PBMCs, obtained at disease progression, from a patient treated with ibrutinib. These TCRs come from a human donor with chronic lymphocytic leukemia.

V is TRBV9 and J is TRBJ1-1; D call uncertain. The CDR3 sequence is 14 residues long. Germline-derived CDR1 and CDR2 are SGDLS and YYNGEE. V gave up 1 base and J gave up 1 base, with 8 bases separating them. In nucleotides, the CDR3 is TGTGCCAGCAGCGTAAGCTCTGAGAACACTGAAGCTTTCTTT. Its translation: CASSVSSENTEAFF.

The gene calls are TRBV28 and TRBJ2-5, with D possibly being TRBD2 (5 bases). Germline CDR1 MDHEN, CDR2 SYDVKM. This CDR3 is 14 amino acids long. Trimming left V 5 bases short and J 5 bases short, with 15 bases between. The DNA for the CDR3 is TGTGCCAGCAGTCCCCGGGGTCGCCGGGAGACCCAGTACTTC. Translated, it gives CASSPRGRRETQYF.

The gene calls are TRBV6-4 and TRBJ1-2; 7 nucleotides agree with TRBD1. CDR3 length equals 17 residues. Trimming took 2 bases from V and 4 from J; bases not matched to a gene: 13. Germline V gives CDR1 MRHNA, CDR2 SNTAGT. The CDR3 loop reads CASSDQTGRPFLYGYTF. CDR3 sequence (DNA): TGTGCCAGCAGTGACCAGACAGGGAGGCCCTTTCTCTATGGCTACACCTTC.

This rearrangement joins TRBV19 to TRBJ1-5; TRBD1 is a possible D gene (5 bases). Germline V lookup: CDR1 LNHDA, CDR2 SQIVND (reference sequence). V lost 1 base to trimming and J lost 1 base, with 8 bases between them. The CDR3 runs 15 residues. In DNA form, the CDR3 reads TGTGCCAGTAGTATAGGACAGTCGAGCAATCAGCCCCAGCATTTT. This encodes CASSIGQSSNQPQHF. Variable domain in full (rest from reference TRBV19 and TRBJ1-5): DGGITQSPKYLFRKEGQNVTLSCEQNLNHDAMYWYRQDPGQGLRLIYYSQIVNDFQKGDIAEGYSVSREKKESFPLTVTSAQKNPTAFYLCASSIGQSSNQPQHFGDGTRLSIL.

This clone came up once. This sequence joins TRBV25-1 and TRBJ2-2; D call uncertain. The CDR3 totals 12 residues. The ends were cut back, 6 bases at V and 6 bases at J, with 8 bases in the middle. Germline V gene lookup returns CDR1 MGHDK and CDR2 SYGVNS. In DNA, the CDR3 is TGTGCCAGCAGATACGGCCCCGGGGAGCTGTTTTTT. Protein: CASRYGPGELFF.

The J gene is TRBJ2-5, the V gene TRBV25-1, with TRBD2 identical over 11 bases. Losses at the gene ends were 8 bases for V and 4 bases for J; bases not matched to a gene: 9. Germline-derived CDR1 and CDR2 are MGHDK and SYGVNS. This CDR3 has 15 amino acids. The CDR3 loop reads CASRRGTSGRETQYF. CDR3 coding DNA: TGTGCCAGCCGGAGGGGGACTAGCGGTCGAGAGACCCAGTACTTC.

CDR3 sequence (DNA): TGTGCCAGCAGCATCAGGGACAGCTCCTACGAGCAGTACTTC. Its translation: CASSIRDSSYEQYF. The chain links TRBV7-2 to TRBJ2-7; 7 nucleotides match TRBD1. The J segment lost 0 bases and the V segment lost 5 bases, leaving 4 bases of the junction unmatched. This CDR3 has 14 residues. The germline V gene encodes CDR1 SGHTA and CDR2 FQGNSA.

J is TRBJ1-4 and V is TRBV5-1, with D unclear. The CDR3 spans 15 residues. The germline gives CDR1 SGHRS, CDR2 YFSETQ. The V end lost 0 bases, the J end lost 6 bases, and 12 bases lay between the germline ends. CDR3 in amino acids: CASSLAGSSDEKLFF. CDR3 in DNA: TGCGCCAGCAGCTTGGCGGGGAGTTCGGATGAAAAACTGTTTTTT.

This sequence joins TRBV7-2 and TRBJ2-1, with D possibly being TRBD1 (6 bases). Trimming cost V 2 bases and J 8 bases, with 10 bases left between them. The CDR3 runs to 13 residues. The germline CDR1 and CDR2 sequences are SGHTA and FQGNSA. The CDR3 DNA reads as TGTGCCAGCAGCTTAAACAGGGCCGATGAGCAGTTCTTC. Translation: CASSLNRADEQFF. Combining the CDR3 with reference TRBV7-2 and TRBJ2-1 gives the whole variable domain GAGVSQSPSNKVTEKGKDVELRCDPISGHTALYWYRQSLGQGLEFLIYFQGNSAPDKSGLPSDRFSAERTGGSVSTLTIQRTQQEDSAVYLCASSLNRADEQFFGPGTRLTVL.

The rearrangement uses TRBV5-6 and TRBJ1-5, with a weak D call TRBD1 (6 bases). CDR3 length equals 16 residues. Germline assignment: CDR1 SGHDT and CDR2 YYEEEE. V lost 2 bases, J lost 0 bases, and 12 bases lay in between. CDR3: CASSFGTRGSNQPQHF. The CDR3 DNA reads as TGTGCCAGCAGCTTTGGGACAAGGGGTAGCAATCAGCCCCAGCATTTT. Full variable domain (outside the CDR3, taken from reference TRBV5-6 and TRBJ1-5): DAGVTQSPTHLIKTRGQQVTLRCSPKSGHDTVSWYQQALGQGPQFIFQYYEEEERQRGNFPDRFSGHQFPNYSSELNVNALLLGDSALYLCASSFGTRGSNQPQHFGDGTRLSIL.

CDR3 loop: CASSLRWSGNTIYF. CDR3 bases: TGTGCCAGCAGCCTCAGGTGGTCTGGAAACACCATATATTTT. This chain uses TRBV9 with TRBJ1-3, with D hard to call. CDR3 length: 14 amino acids. CDR1 is SGDLS, CDR2 YYNGEE, per germline. Between the trimmed V and J ends, which lost 4 bases and 1 base, there was a span of 9 bases.

This chain connects TRBV6-1 to TRBJ2-7; the D gene is possibly TRBD2 (6 bases). Trimming took off 0 bases at V and 5 bases at J, with 17 bases between the two ends. Germline lookup yields CDR1 MNHNS and CDR2 SASEGT. The CDR3 totals 16 residues. Written as DNA, the CDR3 is TGTGCCAGCAGTGAAGCGCTTGGCGGCGGAGGGCACGAGCAGTACTTC. Its translation: CASSEALGGGGHEQYF.

This clone was found a few times. CDR3: CSVESVYGTEAFF. The CDR3 DNA follows: TGCAGCGTTGAATCAGTGTACGGGACTGAAGCTTTCTTT. V is TRBV29-1 and J is TRBJ1-1; D is unresolved. The V gene lost 2 bases and the J gene lost 5 bases, with 12 bases spanning the gap. CDR3 size: 13 residues. Per the germline V gene, CDR1 is SQVTM and CDR2 is ANQGSEA.

The chain joins TRBV27 to TRBJ2-7; D tentatively fits TRBD1 or TRBD2 (5 bases each). V lost 5 bases to trimming and J lost 0 bases, with 17 bases between them. Germline CDR1 and CDR2: MNHEY and SMNVEV (reference sequence). The CDR3 extends over 16 amino acids. The CDR3 region has the DNA TGTGCCAGCAGTCCACAATCCGGGACCTTCTCCTACGAGCAGTACTTC. Amino acids: CASSPQSGTFSYEQYF.

The J gene is TRBJ2-7, the V gene TRBV21-1; the DNA was not used to check the table's D call, TRBD1. TRBV21-1 is a documented pseudogene. The CDR3 runs to 14 residues. CDR3 residues: CASSSQGYPYEQYF. For the CDR3, the DNA is TGTGCCAGCAGCAGCCAGGGTTACCCCTACGAGCAGTACTTC.

V usage is TRBV5-1 and J usage is TRBJ2-4, with 7 nucleotides matching TRBD2. Trimming took 1 base from V and 2 from J; bases not matched to a gene: 9. Germline lookup yields CDR1 SGHRS and CDR2 YFSETQ. This CDR3 has 17 residues. CDR3 DNA: TGCGCCAGCAGCTTGTTCGGGGAGGGTCTAACCAAAAACATTCAGTACTTC. Its protein is CASSLFGEGLTKNIQYF.

The V gene is TRBV2, the J gene TRBJ1-2; 7 nucleotides agree with TRBD1. After removal of 7 bases from V and 5 bases from J, the junction contained 4 bases not matched to a gene. The CDR3 spans 12 residues. In germline, CDR1 is SNHLY, CDR2 FYNNEI. This chain's CDR3 is CASKGQNYGYTF. In DNA form, the CDR3 reads TGTGCCAGCAAGGGACAGAATTATGGCTACACCTTC.

This clone came up once. The rearrangement links TRBV20-1 to TRBJ2-7, with D possibly TRBD1 on 5 matching bases. Germline CDR1 reads DFQATT; CDR2 reads SNEGSKA (reference sequence). The V and J ends lost 6 bases and 6 bases respectively, with 12 bases between them. The CDR3 length is 11 residues. CDR3 loop: CSATDTGEQYF. CDR3 DNA: TGCAGTGCCACGGACACTGGCGAGCAGTACTTC.

The gene calls are TRBV9 and TRBJ2-7, with a weak D call TRBD2 (5 bases). Germline V gene data show CDR1 as SGDLS and CDR2 as YYNGEE. The germline V and J ends were trimmed by 2 bases and 1 base, with 10 bases remaining between them. The CDR3 has 14 residues. CDR3 protein: CASSVSDYSYEQYF. The CDR3 region has the DNA TGTGCCAGCAGCGTGAGCGACTATTCCTACGAGCAGTACTTC.

The V and J genes are TRBV28 and TRBJ2-7; the D call may be TRBD1 or TRBD2 (5 bases each). Deletions cut 8 bases from V and 0 bases from J, with 17 bases between. The CDR3 is 15 residues long. Germline assignment: CDR1 MDHEN and CDR2 SYDVKM. The CDR3 loop is CASVSGTANSYEQYF. The CDR3, as DNA: TGTGCCAGCGTATCGGGGACCGCAAACTCCTACGAGCAGTACTTC.

The chain has TRBV4-1 and TRBJ2-7, with 7 bases fitting TRBD1. The CDR3 has 14 residues. CDR1 and CDR2 from the germline V gene are MGHRA and YSYEKL. The ends lost 7 bases at V and 5 bases at J; junction bases unmatched: 11. CDR3 DNA sequence: TGCGCCAGCAACCCCCGGACAGGATCCCACGAGCAGTACTTC. It codes for CASNPRTGSHEQYF.

The chain is built from TRBV13 and TRBJ1-1; D not resolved. Germline values: CDR1 PRHDT, CDR2 FYEKMQ (reference sequence). The CDR3 loop spans 14 amino acids. The DNA for the CDR3 is TGTGCTGTTGGAGGTAACCTCCCGAACACTGAAGCTTTCTTT. Its protein is CAVGGNLPNTEAFF.

The V gene is TRBV11-2, the J gene TRBJ2-7; D is unclear. The CDR3 covers 13 residues. Germline assignment: CDR1 SGHAT and CDR2 FQNNGV. Trimming removed 1 base at V and 3 bases at J, with 7 bases between. In DNA form, the CDR3 reads TGTGCCAGCAGCTTAGCTAGGCTCTACGAGCAGTACTTC. Protein sequence: CASSLARLYEQYF.

This clone was counted a few times. The CDR3 coding sequence is TGTGCCAGCAGGGGAAGTTGGGCTTCTGGCTACACCTTC. Translation gives CASRGSWASGYTF. V is TRBV6-5 and J is TRBJ1-2; D remains ambiguous. Germline-derived CDR1 and CDR2 are MNHEY and SVGAGI. The CDR3 sequence is 13 residues long. Trimming removed 6 bases at V and 7 bases at J, with 15 bases between.

This chain uses TRBV29-1 with TRBJ2-7; unclear D gene. V lost 2 bases and J 1 base, leaving 18 bases between the germline ends. The CDR3 totals 16 residues. Germline CDR1 SQVTM, CDR2 ANQGSEA. This chain's CDR3 is CSVESTGSRGSYEQYF. DNA for the CDR3: TGCAGCGTTGAATCGACTGGATCACGAGGATCCTACGAGCAGTACTTC.